The 17 T cell receptor beta chains below were found in one sample sequenced in a study of monozygotic twins with inflammatory bowel disease. TCRdb re-analyzed the 5' RACE reads; it lists each CDR3 protein once, without DNA. The repertoire shows around 140,000 distinct CDR3 sequences; the top ten hold more than 1%. The specimen was blood. These receptors were obtained from a human donor with ulcerative colitis or Crohn's disease, or a healthy co-twin of an affected twin (not recorded which).

This chain joins TRBV5-1 and TRBJ2-2. This CDR3 spans 15 amino acids. Germline loops: CDR1 SGHRS, CDR2 YFSETQ. The chain's CDR3 is CASSLPSGDTGELFF.

This rearrangement joins TRBV5-1 to TRBJ2-7; without DNA, the TCRdb call of TRBD2 cannot be checked. CDR1 and CDR2 from the germline V gene are SGHRS and YFSETQ. The CDR3 totals 15 residues. CDR3 protein: CASSLAAGGFYEQYF.

The V call is TRBV2, the J call TRBJ2-3; as DNA is missing, the TRBD2 call by TCRdb cannot be tested. The CDR3 spans 13 residues. CDR1 is SNHLY, CDR2 FYNNEI, per germline. This CDR3 is CASGLAAGDTQYF.

The V call is TRBV5-1, the J call TRBJ1-2; TCRdb lists TRBD1, though no DNA is available to test this call. CDR3 length: 15 residues. Germline V gene lookup returns CDR1 SGHRS and CDR2 YFSETQ. This CDR3 reads CASSVTGDLNYGYTF.

The rearrangement uses TRBV12-3 or TRBV12-4 and TRBJ2-5; TCRdb gives TRBD2 as the D gene, but with no DNA this cannot be confirmed. The CDR3 is 14 amino acids. The CDR3 sequence is CASSKGTSQETQYF.

V and J are TRBV20-1 and TRBJ2-7; TCRdb calls TRBD1, which cannot be checked without DNA. This CDR3 spans 11 amino acids. Germline V gene data show CDR1 as DFQATT and CDR2 as SNEGSKA (reference sequence). The CDR3 protein is CSGKQGYEQYF.

CDR3: CASSPPRATGELFF. The gene calls are TRBV18 and TRBJ2-2; TCRdb's D gene call, TRBD1, goes unchecked for lack of DNA. Germline-derived CDR1 and CDR2 are KGHSH and LQKENI. This CDR3 is built from 14 residues.

The gene calls are TRBV12-3 or TRBV12-4 and TRBJ1-2; TCRdb's D call, TRBD1, is unchecked because there is no DNA. The CDR3 extends over 16 amino acids. The CDR3 protein is CASSSSGTGGFYGYTF.

V and J are TRBV12-3 or TRBV12-4 and TRBJ2-2; checking the TCRdb D call of TRBD2 is not possible without DNA. The CDR3 has 16 amino acids. CDR3 residues: CASSLQRDLATGELFF.

The chain joins TRBV18 to TRBJ1-1. The germline gives CDR1 KGHSH, CDR2 LQKENI. The CDR3 consists of 17 residues. CDR3 protein: CASSFKPISGVSTEAFF.

This chain links TRBV5-1 with TRBJ1-3; TCRdb returns TRBD1, unconfirmable since there is no DNA. This CDR3 spans 16 amino acids. Per germline, CDR1 SGHRS and CDR2 YFSETQ. The CDR3 region is CASSLDSPGSGNTIYF.

This chain links TRBV10-3 with TRBJ2-1; without DNA, the TCRdb call of TRBD1 cannot be checked. The germline V gene has CDR1 ENHRY and CDR2 SYGVKD. The CDR3 consists of 18 residues. CDR3 region: CAISDQGQLVSSYNEQFF.

V and J are TRBV14 and TRBJ2-1. From germline, CDR1 is SGHDN and CDR2 FVKESK. The CDR3 totals 17 residues. The chain's CDR3 is CASSQRSSGGSYNEQFF. Supplemented by reference TRBV14 and TRBJ2-1, the full variable domain reads EAGVTQFPSHSVIEKGQTVTLRCDPISGHDNLYWYRRVMGKEIKFLLHFVKESKQDESGMPNNRFLAERTGGTYSTLKVQPAELEDSGVYFCASSQRSSGGSYNEQFFGPGTRLTVL.

V is TRBV20-1 and J is TRBJ1-2; there is no DNA to check the TCRdb D call of TRBD1. Per the germline V gene, CDR1 is DFQATT and CDR2 is SNEGSKA (reference sequence). The CDR3 covers 14 residues. CDR3 sequence: CSARESRVGYGYTF.

The rearrangement uses TRBV20-1 and TRBJ2-3; TCRdb's D call of TRBD2 is untestable without DNA. CDR1 DFQATT and CDR2 SNEGSKA come from the germline V gene (reference sequence). The CDR3 extends over 15 amino acids. CDR3 protein: CSARPGLGDTDTQYF.

This rearrangement joins TRBV10-3 to TRBJ2-1. The germline V gene has CDR1 ENHRY and CDR2 SYGVKD. This CDR3 has 14 amino acids. The CDR3: CAIAIKSSYNEQFF.

V is TRBV7-6 and J is TRBJ2-7. The CDR3 length is 15 residues. Germline CDR1 reads SGHVS; CDR2 reads FNYEAQ. This CDR3 is CASSLEAGAEGEQYF.